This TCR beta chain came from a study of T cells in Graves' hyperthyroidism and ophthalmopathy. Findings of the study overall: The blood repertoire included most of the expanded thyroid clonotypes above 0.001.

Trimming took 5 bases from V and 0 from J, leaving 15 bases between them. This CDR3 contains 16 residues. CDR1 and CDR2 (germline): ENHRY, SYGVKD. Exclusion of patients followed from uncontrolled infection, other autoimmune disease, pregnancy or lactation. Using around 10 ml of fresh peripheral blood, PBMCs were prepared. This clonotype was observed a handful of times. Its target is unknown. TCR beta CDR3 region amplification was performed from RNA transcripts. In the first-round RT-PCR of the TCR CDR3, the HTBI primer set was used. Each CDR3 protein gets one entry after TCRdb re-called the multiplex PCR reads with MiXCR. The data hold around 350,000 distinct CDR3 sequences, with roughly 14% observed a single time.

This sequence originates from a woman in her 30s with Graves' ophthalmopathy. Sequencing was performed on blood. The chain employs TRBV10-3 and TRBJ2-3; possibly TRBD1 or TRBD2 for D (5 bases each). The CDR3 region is CAISHPQGESTDTQYF. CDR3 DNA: TGTGCCATCAGTCACCCTCAAGGGGAGAGCACAGATACGCAGTATTTT.